These T cell receptor beta chains were read from a single sample in a study of blood T cell repertoires in COVID-19. Sequencing used immunoSEQ multiplex PCR; TCRdb keeps in-frame clones, though not all of them. The sample records around 300,000 clones, more than 75% being singletons. What was sequenced was PBMCs or T cells enriched from blood (not recorded which). Receptors originate from a woman in her sixties in a cohort exposed to, infected with or recovered from COVID-19 (not recorded which). Each CDR3 is given with its conserved first and last residue. D genes are given only for firm matches. The listing skips clone size in some rows; elsewhere it reads once, few, many or a size class.

CDR3: CASSYDSRGRGSSYTF
DNA: TGTGCCAGCAGTTACGACTCGCGGGGAAGGGGTAGTAGCTACACCTTC
size: .
D: .
J: TRBJ1-2
V: TRBV6-5

CDR3: CASSLSPRSEFLAGGPGMYF
DNA: TGTGCCAGCAGTTTATCTCCCCGTTCGGAGTTTCTAGCGGGAGGGCCCGGGATGTATTTT
size: .
D: TRBD2
J: TRBJ2-3
V: TRBV27

CDR3: CASSPTGSNQPQHF
DNA: TGTGCCAGCAGCCCGACAGGGAGCAATCAGCCCCAGCATTTT
size: .
D: TRBD1
J: TRBJ1-5
V: TRBV9

CDR3: CASSPGVSSYNEQFF
DNA: TGTGCCAGCAGCCCGGGAGTAAGCTCCTACAATGAGCAGTTCTTC
size: .
D: .
J: TRBJ2-1
V: TRBV9

CDR3: CATSRVPLEDLETQYF
DNA: TGTGCCACCAGCAGAGTACCCCTCGAGGATTTAGAGACCCAGTACTTC
size: .
D: .
J: TRBJ2-5
V: TRBV15

CDR3: CASSLRVRRRTEAFF
DNA: TGTGCCAGCAGTTTACGCGTCAGGAGGAGGACTGAAGCTTTCTTT
size: many
D: .
J: TRBJ1-1
V: TRBV28

CDR3: CASRATGGGPGELFF
DNA: TGTGCCAGTAGGGCGACAGGGGGGGGTCCCGGGGAGCTGTTTTTT
size: .
D: TRBD1
J: TRBJ2-2
V: TRBV19

CDR3: CASSLGAGWGDTQYF
DNA: TGTGCCAGCAGCTTAGGAGCGGGGTGGGGAGATACGCAGTATTTT
size: .
D: TRBD2
J: TRBJ2-3
V: TRBV11-2

CDR3: CASSKTGTSGNYEQYF
DNA: TGTGCCAGCAGTAAAACCGGGACTAGCGGGAACTACGAGCAGTACTTC
size: .
D: TRBD2
J: TRBJ2-7
V: TRBV2

CDR3: CASSLGGEDYGYTF
DNA: TGCGCCAGCAGCTTGGGAGGGGAGGACTATGGCTACACCTTC
size: .
D: .
J: TRBJ1-2
V: TRBV5-1

CDR3: CASSNDRGREKLFF
DNA: TGTGCCAGCAGCAACGACAGGGGTAGAGAGAAGCTGTTTTTT
size: .
D: TRBD1
J: TRBJ2-2
V: TRBV3-1/TRBV3-2

CDR3: CASSLPTGGYGYTF
DNA: TGTGCCAGCAGTCTGCCGACAGGGGGCTATGGCTACACCTTC
size: .
D: TRBD1
J: TRBJ1-2
V: TRBV28

CDR3: CASSVEIQSYNEQFF
DNA: TGTGCCAGCAGCGTAGAAATCCAATCCTACAATGAGCAGTTCTTC
size: .
D: .
J: TRBJ2-1
V: TRBV9

CDR3: CASSQDGGSHLTADEQYF
DNA: TGCGCCAGCAGCCAAGATGGGGGGAGTCACTTGACGGCCGACGAGCAGTACTTC
size: .
D: .
J: TRBJ2-7
V: TRBV4-1

CDR3: CASSLERGNYGYTF
DNA: TGTGCCAGCAGTTTAGAAAGGGGGAACTATGGCTACACCTTC
size: .
D: .
J: TRBJ1-2
V: TRBV28

CDR3: CASSPEISGRADTGELFF
DNA: TGTGCCAGCAGCCCAGAGATAAGCGGGAGGGCCGACACCGGGGAGCTGTTTTTT
size: few
D: TRBD2
J: TRBJ2-2
V: TRBV3-1/TRBV3-2

CDR3: CASRPGQGGTEAFF
DNA: TGTGCCAGCAGACCCGGACAGGGAGGAACTGAAGCTTTCTTT
size: once
D: TRBD1
J: TRBJ1-1
V: TRBV6-5

CDR3: CATSEGTGGGRTIQYF
DNA: TGTGCCACCAGTGAGGGGACAGGGGGCGGGCGAACCATTCAGTACTTC
size: .
D: TRBD1
J: TRBJ2-4
V: TRBV24-1

CDR3: CASRNAGLAGGSGANVLTF
DNA: TGTGCCAGTCGTAACGCGGGACTAGCGGGAGGTTCTGGGGCCAACGTCCTGACTTTC
size: .
D: TRBD2
J: TRBJ2-6
V: TRBV27

CDR3: CASRDGQSSTDTQYF
DNA: TGTGCCAGCAGAGACGGACAGTCTAGCACAGATACGCAGTATTTT
size: .
D: .
J: TRBJ2-3
V: TRBV27

CDR3: CASSSSRGNIQYF
DNA: TGTGCCAGCAGTTCTTCAAGGGGGAACATTCAGTACTTC
size: .
D: .
J: TRBJ2-4
V: TRBV27

CDR3: CASSQLARTIGELFF
DNA: TGCGCCAGCAGCCAACTAGCGAGGACTATCGGGGAGCTGTTTTTT
size: .
D: .
J: TRBJ2-2
V: TRBV4-1

CDR3: CASSPRGVAGVGDTQYF
DNA: TGTGCCAGCAGCCCCCGAGGGGTAGCGGGAGTGGGGGATACGCAGTATTTT
size: .
D: TRBD2
J: TRBJ2-3
V: TRBV11-2

CDR3: CASSSTSGPYNEQFF
DNA: TGTGCCAGCAGCTCGACTAGCGGCCCCTACAATGAGCAGTTCTTC
size: .
D: TRBD2
J: TRBJ2-1
V: TRBV7-2

CDR3: CASSIDLSSPEQYF
DNA: TGTGCCAGTAGTATAGATCTATCATCTCCCGAGCAGTACTTC
size: .
D: .
J: TRBJ2-7
V: TRBV19

CDR3: CASSPGGTSGYNEQFF
DNA: TGCGCCAGCAGCCCGGGAGGGACTAGCGGTTACAATGAGCAGTTCTTC
size: .
D: TRBD2
J: TRBJ2-1
V: TRBV5-1

CDR3: CASSPMREATGELFF
DNA: TGTGCCAGCTCACCGATGCGGGAGGCCACCGGGGAGCTGTTTTTT
size: .
D: TRBD2
J: TRBJ2-2
V: TRBV18

CDR3: CASSDRGGNTDTQYF
DNA: TGTGCCAGCAGTGACCGAGGGGGCAACACAGATACGCAGTATTTT
size: .
D: TRBD1
J: TRBJ2-3
V: TRBV2

CDR3: CASSLSSGNTEAFF
DNA: TGCGCCAGCAGCTTATCCTCCGGGAACACTGAAGCTTTCTTT
size: .
D: .
J: TRBJ1-1
V: TRBV5-1

CDR3: CAWSPGWGAGELFF
DNA: TGTGCCTGGAGTCCGGGCTGGGGGGCCGGGGAGCTGTTTTTT
size: .
D: .
J: TRBJ2-2
V: TRBV30

CDR3: CATSNVRGSTDTQYF
DNA: TGTGCCACCAGTAATGTTCGGGGAAGCACAGATACGCAGTATTTT
size: once
D: .
J: TRBJ2-3
V: TRBV24-1

CDR3: CASSLTGSSYEQYF
DNA: TGTGCCAGCAGCCTAACAGGGAGCTCCTACGAGCAGTACTTC
size: few
D: .
J: TRBJ2-7
V: TRBV4-2

CDR3: CASSTEGTGRKEQYF
DNA: TGTGCCAGCAGTACCGAAGGAACGGGTAGGAAGGAGCAGTACTTC
size: .
D: .
J: TRBJ2-7
V: TRBV28

CDR3: CASSPLRGGPNYGYTF
DNA: TGTGCCAGCAGCCCCCTGAGAGGGGGACCTAACTATGGCTACACCTTC
size: .
D: .
J: TRBJ1-2
V: TRBV3-1/TRBV3-2

CDR3: CASSQALAWETQYF
DNA: TGTGCCAGCAGCCAAGCACTAGCCTGGGAGACCCAGTACTTC
size: .
D: .
J: TRBJ2-5
V: TRBV3-1/TRBV3-2

CDR3: CASSLYQGTYEQYF
DNA: TGTGCCAGCAGTTTATATCAGGGGACCTACGAGCAGTACTTC
size: .
D: .
J: TRBJ2-7
V: TRBV28

CDR3: CASSLGLGGYEQYF
DNA: TGTGCCAGCAGCTTAGGCCTCGGGGGGTACGAGCAGTACTTC
size: .
D: TRBD2
J: TRBJ2-7
V: TRBV11-2

CDR3: CASSLDFVRRTSGANVLTF
DNA: TGTGCCAGCAGCTTAGATTTTGTCAGGCGAACCTCTGGGGCCAACGTCCTGACTTTC
size: .
D: .
J: TRBJ2-6
V: TRBV7-2